These T cell receptor beta chains were read from a single sample in a study of OX40 agonist ivuxolimab in advanced cancers. Produced via immunoSEQ multiplex PCR; TCRdb's table is partial and in-frame only. The profile shows 65,000 to 75,000 clones, 80% to 85% of them singletons. This specimen consisted of CD4+ or CD8+ T cells sorted from blood, obtained in a trial of the OX40 agonist ivuxolimab. These receptors came from an adult with an advanced solid tumor such as melanoma, head and neck, liver or kidney cancer. The CDR3 runs from the conserved cysteine through the conserved F or W. The D gene is left open where the match is weak. Clone size appears in some rows only: once, few, many, or a class for an expanded clone.

-,TRBV2,TRBJ1-5,-,TGTGCCAGCAGTTTACAGGTTAATCAGCCCCAGCATTTT,CASSLQVNQPQHF
-,TRBV7-3,TRBJ1-4,-,TGTGCCAGCAGCTTAAGGGCCGGGGAAAAACTGTTTTTT,CASSLRAGEKLFF
TRBD1,TRBV30,TRBJ1-1,-,TGTGCCTGCCTCACAGGGGGCCCCGAAGCTTTCTTT,CACLTGGPEAFF
TRBD2,TRBV30,TRBJ2-1,-,TGTGCCTGGATTGGCGGGAGCTCCTACAATGAGCAGTTCTTC,CAWIGGSSYNEQFF
-,TRBV5-5,TRBJ2-1,-,TGTGCCAGCAGCTTATCTATCGGGATCGACAATGAGCAGTTCTTC,CASSLSIGIDNEQFF
TRBD2,TRBV28,TRBJ2-7,-,TGTGCCAGCAGGCCCCCGGGGACTAGCGGGAGGACCCCGTACTTC,CASRPPGTSGRTPYF
-,TRBV6-5,TRBJ2-3,-,TGTGCCAGCCAAGAAAGGGGGGGCGGGCGAAATACGCAGTATTTT,CASQERGGGRNTQYF
TRBD2,TRBV27,TRBJ2-7,-,TGTGCCAGCAGTCCCTCGGGGCTAGCGGGAGAGCAGTACTTC,CASSPSGLAGEQYF
-,TRBV5-1,TRBJ2-1,-,TGCGCCAGCAGCTTTTCCAGGGTCAATGAGCAGTTCTTC,CASSFSRVNEQFF
-,TRBV5-1,TRBJ2-2,-,TGCGCCAGCAGCTTGGCCCCGACAGGAAACACCGGGGAGCTGTTTTTT,CASSLAPTGNTGELFF
TRBD2,TRBV5-1,TRBJ2-2,-,TGCGCCAGCATCGGTCTAGCGGGAGACACCGGGGAGCTGTTTTTT,CASIGLAGDTGELFF
-,TRBV19,TRBJ1-1,-,TGTGCCAGTAGTATACAGTCAGGATCTAGGTCTGAAGCTTTCTTT,CASSIQSGSRSEAFF
TRBD2,TRBV7-2,TRBJ2-7,few,TGTGCCAGCAGCTTGGAACCGGGGGGAACCTACGAGCAGTACTTC,CASSLEPGGTYEQYF
TRBD2,TRBV2,TRBJ2-1,-,TGTGCCAGCAAAATAGCGGGAGGCCATGAGCAGTTCTTC,CASKIAGGHEQFF
TRBD1,TRBV6-6,TRBJ1-2,-,TGTGCCAGCAGTTCTCCCTCGGGACAGGGGAACTATGGCTACACCTTC,CASSSPSGQGNYGYTF
-,TRBV2,TRBJ2-3,-,TGTGCCAGCAGTGAAAGGGATACGCAGTATTTT,CASSERDTQYF
TRBD2,TRBV2,TRBJ2-1,-,TGTGCCAGCGGCTCGCGAGCGGGAGGCTACAATGAGCAGTTCTTC,CASGSRAGGYNEQFF
TRBD2,TRBV7-8,TRBJ2-5,few,TGTGCCAGCAGCTTATTGGTAGCGGGGCAAGAGACCCAGTACTTC,CASSLLVAGQETQYF
-,TRBV7-9,TRBJ1-4,-,TGTGCCAGCAGCTTAGGCTTGTCCGACGGTGAAAAACTGTTTTTT,CASSLGLSDGEKLFF
-,TRBV5-1,TRBJ2-1,once,TGCGCCAGCAGGGAGGGTGATTCCTACAATGAGCAGTTCTTC,CASREGDSYNEQFF
TRBD1,TRBV5-1,TRBJ1-4,few,TGCGCCAGCAGCTCCTACGGACAGGGGGGCGAAAAACTGTTTTTT,CASSSYGQGGEKLFF
-,TRBV6-4,TRBJ2-7,-,TGTGCCAGCAGTGACTTACCCTCCTACGAGCAGTACTTC,CASSDLPSYEQYF
TRBD2,TRBV12-5,TRBJ2-7,few,TGTGCTAGTGGTTTGGTAAGTTATAGCGGGAGGTCGAACTCCTACGAGCAGTACTTC,CASGLVSYSGRSNSYEQYF
TRBD1,TRBV27,TRBJ2-7,few,TGTGCCAGCAGCCGCTCCGGGACAGGGTCCTACGAGCAGTACTTC,CASSRSGTGSYEQYF
-,TRBV9,TRBJ2-1,-,TGTGCCAGCAGCATGCCTCTCGGAGGTGAGCAGTTCTTC,CASSMPLGGEQFF
-,TRBV9,TRBJ2-4,-,TGTGCCAGCAGCGTTACCCAGGACGCCTTTCCCCCTCAGTACTTC,CASSVTQDAFPPQYF
-,TRBV5-6,TRBJ2-7,-,TGTGCCAGCAGCCGACTTAGGGTAAGGGGCCACGAGCAGTACTTC,CASSRLRVRGHEQYF
TRBD1,TRBV6-1,TRBJ1-3,-,TGTGCCAGCAGTGAATGGGGACAGGGGACTGGAAACACCATATATTTT,CASSEWGQGTGNTIYF
-,TRBV7-9,TRBJ1-5,-,TGTGCCAGCAGCCCCTCGACAAGCAATCAGCCCCAGCATTTT,CASSPSTSNQPQHF
TRBD2,TRBV5-1,TRBJ2-3,once,TGCGCCAGCAGCTCAAGCGGGGGGGCGGGAGATACGCAGTATTTT,CASSSSGGAGDTQYF
-,TRBV11-1,TRBJ2-3,few,TGTGCCAGCAGCTGGGCCTCTAGCATCCCAGATACGCAGTATTTT,CASSWASSIPDTQYF
-,TRBV10-3,TRBJ2-3,-,TGTGCCATCAGTGGCGGCGGGACCCGCACAGATACGCAGTATTTT,CAISGGGTRTDTQYF
TRBD2,TRBV7-2,TRBJ2-1,-,TGTGCCAGCAGCTCAACTAGCGGGGGGGCCTATGAGCAGTTCTTC,CASSSTSGGAYEQFF
-,TRBV7-9,TRBJ1-6,-,TGTGCCAGCAGCCCCCGGGGCGTAGGGGCGCCCGGGTCCCTCCACTTT,CASSPRGVGAPGSLHF
-,TRBV2,TRBJ2-1,-,TGTGCCAGCTCCGCCGTGGGGGCCTCCTACAATGAGCAGTTCTTC,CASSAVGASYNEQFF
-,TRBV6-1,TRBJ2-7,-,TGTGCCAGCAGTGCAGAGGGGCGCGGGTCCTACGAGCAGTACTTC,CASSAEGRGSYEQYF
-,TRBV2,TRBJ2-5,-,TGTGCCAGCAGCCTAGACAGAAACGAAGAGACCCAGTACTTC,CASSLDRNEETQYF
-,TRBV14,TRBJ2-1,-,TGTGCCAGCAGCCCGGGCTTATCGCGGGGCCGGGGCTCCTACAATGAGCAGTTCTTC,CASSPGLSRGRGSYNEQFF
-,TRBV6-5,TRBJ2-1,-,TGTGCCAGCAGTTCGACGGACAGCTCCTACAATGAGCAGTTCTTC,CASSSTDSSYNEQFF
-,TRBV28,TRBJ2-4,-,TGTGCCAGCAGTTTAAGGACCGGGTCGGCCAAAAACATTCAGTACTTC,CASSLRTGSAKNIQYF
-,TRBV28,TRBJ1-1,-,TGTGCCAGCAGCCCCTTTAGGTTAGGGAACACTGAAGCTTTCTTT,CASSPFRLGNTEAFF
-,TRBV4-1,TRBJ2-7,once,TGCGCCAGCAGCCTGTCGATAGTGTCCTCTAACTCCTACGAGCAGTACTTC,CASSLSIVSSNSYEQYF
-,TRBV28,TRBJ2-3,-,TGTGCCAGCAGTCCCCCGACGGTTGTTAGCACAGATACGCAGTATTTT,CASSPPTVVSTDTQYF
TRBD2,TRBV28,TRBJ2-7,-,TGTGCCAGCAGTGCCCGAGGAGCGGGAGACTCCTACGAGCAGTACTTC,CASSARGAGDSYEQYF
TRBD2,TRBV2,TRBJ2-3,-,TGTGCCAGCAGCCCCGGGACTAGTGGAGATACGCAGTATTTT,CASSPGTSGDTQYF
-,TRBV18,TRBJ2-1,-,TGTGCCAGCTCACCACAGGCGGACTACAATGAGCAGTTCTTC,CASSPQADYNEQFF
TRBD2,TRBV27,TRBJ2-5,-,TGTGCCAGCAGTTCGTTGAGCGGGAGACGAGGAGAGACCCAGTACTTC,CASSSLSGRRGETQYF
TRBD1,TRBV5-4,TRBJ1-3,-,TGTGCCAGCAGCTTGGGACAGGGGTTTCCGGACACCATATATTTT,CASSLGQGFPDTIYF
-,TRBV6-6,TRBJ2-5,-,TGTGCCAGCAGTTACACCCCAGACCCTAAAGAGACCCAGTACTTC,CASSYTPDPKETQYF
-,TRBV6-6,TRBJ2-1,-,TGTGCCAGCACCCCTCGTGAACAGAGCAATGAGCAGTTCTTC,CASTPREQSNEQFF
TRBD1,TRBV5-4,TRBJ1-2,few,TGTGCCAGCAGCTCGCGACAGGGAATCGGTGGCTACACCTTC,CASSSRQGIGGYTF